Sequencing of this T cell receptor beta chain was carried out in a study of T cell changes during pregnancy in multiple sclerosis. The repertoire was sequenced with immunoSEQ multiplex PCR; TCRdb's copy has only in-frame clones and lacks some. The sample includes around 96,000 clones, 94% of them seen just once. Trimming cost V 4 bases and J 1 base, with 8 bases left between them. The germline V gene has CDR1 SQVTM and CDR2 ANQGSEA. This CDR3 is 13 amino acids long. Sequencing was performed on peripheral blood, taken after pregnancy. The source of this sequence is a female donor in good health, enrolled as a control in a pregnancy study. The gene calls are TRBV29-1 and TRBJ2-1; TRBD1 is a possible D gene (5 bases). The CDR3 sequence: CSVVQGSYNEQFF. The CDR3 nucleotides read TGCAGCGTTGTGCAGGGTTCCTACAATGAGCAGTTCTTC.